The subject of this entry is one T cell receptor (beta chain). This clone was found once. No cognate antigen has been identified for it. No base quality values were provided; no much bigger clone lies one nucleotide off. The data derive from a study of blood T cell repertoires in COVID-19 (dated by TCRdb to 2020 to 2021). In the study overall: The collaborator samples originated in the United States, Italy and Spain and spanned the acute and convalescent phases of COVID-19. The repertoires were released in a freely available public database intended as a resource for research on the immune response to SARS-CoV-2. The material from the prospective study consisted of cDNA or gDNA derived from T cells, B-cell-depleted T cells, or PBMCs. Subjects who had been exposed to COVID-19, were actively infected with it, or had recovered from it provided the deeply sampled blood TCRbeta repertoires that made up the dataset. Nearly every sample came with metadata listing a de-identified subject ID, COVID-19 status, age in years and sex. Where available, HLA class I and class II types were obtained from metadata supplied by the sample provider rather than from assay-based typing. The samples were drawn from the first 160 participants of the ongoing ImmuneRACE study and from some 1,300 subjects provided by 6 global collaborators. Broader findings and caveats from the paper: Clinical and demographic metadata were provided uncurated, with the amount varying by source and participant.

TCRbeta CDR3 regions were amplified from genomic DNA by means of the immunoSEQ Assay, a bias-controlled multiplex PCR. In the authors' own workflow: The number of nucleated cells in each sample was estimated by amplification of reference gene primers within the assay. Sequence reads were collapsed and filtered to measure the absolute abundance of every unique TCRbeta CDR3 rearrangement. For each sample, productive Simpson clonality was calculated by taking the square root of Simpson's diversity index across productive rearrangements. TCRdb retrieved this table from immuneACCESS and kept in-frame rearrangements only. Not all clones are present; in checked studies, unresolved V genes account for under half, and no reason is known for the remainder. V, J and clone size were drawn from that table, and D and trimming were deduced from the DNA. Across this sample there are about 150,000 clones, with just under 85% seen only once. Together, the top ten hold about 29% of the sample.

Whole blood was collected in K2EDTA tubes by collaborating institutions according to the institutions' own protocols. Collaborator samples were shipped for TCRbeta analysis as frozen whole blood, isolated PBMCs, or DNA extracted from either sample type. The junction carries 14 bases between V and J, which are trimmed by 5 bases and 1 base respectively. The CDR3, from cysteine to phenylalanine, totals 15 residues. This entry keeps only the CDR3 DNA: 45 bases, framed from base 1. CDR1 SGHAT and CDR2 FQNNGV were looked up in the germline V gene. The receptor was isolated from a woman in her sixties with acute or convalescent COVID-19. The sequence links TRBV11-2 to TRBJ1-1, and TRBD1 may be the D gene, going by 6 matching bases. Sequenced sample: peripheral blood. The CDR3 protein: CASSPRATGNTEAFF. The DNA sequence reads TGTGCCAGCAGCCCCCGGGCGACAGGGAACACTGAAGCTTTCTTT.